The following is a T cell receptor (beta chain) sequence with its context. The antigen is unknown. This specimen belongs to a study of cytomegalovirus exposure and HLA in healthy donors. Findings and limits, study-wide: In all likelihood, a cluster of highly shared sequence variants was a sequencing artifact. The authors later linked a missense DCLRE1C variant to TCR beta V- and J-gene trimming. Reports described diagnosis of cytomegalovirus status by the classifier as highly specific and sensitive.

The PCR ran on 60 Vbeta and 13 Jbeta primers. The protocol was immunoSEQ multiplex PCR, while the TCRdb copy is restricted to in-frame clones and leaves out a portion. This table has more than 120,000 clones, 82% appearing once. The sample was PBMCs. The origin of this receptor is a male donor in good health and CMV-seronegative.

The DNA for the CDR3 is TGTGCCAGCAAGGGTGGGGACAGCTATGGCTACACCTTC. This encodes CASKGGDSYGYTF. The rearrangement links TRBV19 to TRBJ1-2, with 7 positions matching TRBD1. J gave up 4 bases and V 9 bases, and 8 bases lay outside the gene matches. Per the germline V gene, CDR1 is LNHDA and CDR2 is SQIVND (reference sequence). This CDR3 region has 13 residues.